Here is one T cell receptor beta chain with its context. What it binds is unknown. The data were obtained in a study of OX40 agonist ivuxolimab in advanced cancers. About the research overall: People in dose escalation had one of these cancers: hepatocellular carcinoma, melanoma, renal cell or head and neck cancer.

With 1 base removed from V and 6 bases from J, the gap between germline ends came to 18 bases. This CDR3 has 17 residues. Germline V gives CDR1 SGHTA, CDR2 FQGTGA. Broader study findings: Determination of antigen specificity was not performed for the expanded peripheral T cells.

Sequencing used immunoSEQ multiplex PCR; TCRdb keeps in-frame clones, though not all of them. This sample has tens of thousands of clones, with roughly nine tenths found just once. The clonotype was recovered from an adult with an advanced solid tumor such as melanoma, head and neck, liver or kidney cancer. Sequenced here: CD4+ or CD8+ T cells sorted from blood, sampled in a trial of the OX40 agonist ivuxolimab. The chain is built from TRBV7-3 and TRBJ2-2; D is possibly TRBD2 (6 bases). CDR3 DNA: TGTGCCAGCAGCTTAATTCGGCCTCGGGGGAAACCCGGGGAGCTGTTTTTT. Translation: CASSLIRPRGKPGELFF.